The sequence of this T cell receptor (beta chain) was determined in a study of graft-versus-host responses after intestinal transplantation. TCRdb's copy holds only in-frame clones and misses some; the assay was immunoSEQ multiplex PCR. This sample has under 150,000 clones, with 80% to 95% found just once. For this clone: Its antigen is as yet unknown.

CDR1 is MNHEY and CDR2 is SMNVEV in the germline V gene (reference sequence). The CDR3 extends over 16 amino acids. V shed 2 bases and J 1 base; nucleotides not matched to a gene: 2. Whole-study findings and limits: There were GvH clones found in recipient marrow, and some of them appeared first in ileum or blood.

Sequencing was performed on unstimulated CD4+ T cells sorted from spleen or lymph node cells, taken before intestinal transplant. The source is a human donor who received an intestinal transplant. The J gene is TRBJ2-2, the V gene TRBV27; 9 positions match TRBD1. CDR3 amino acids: CASSLGTGRNTGELFF. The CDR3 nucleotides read TGTGCCAGCAGTTTAGGGACAGGGAGGAACACCGGGGAGCTGTTTTTT.